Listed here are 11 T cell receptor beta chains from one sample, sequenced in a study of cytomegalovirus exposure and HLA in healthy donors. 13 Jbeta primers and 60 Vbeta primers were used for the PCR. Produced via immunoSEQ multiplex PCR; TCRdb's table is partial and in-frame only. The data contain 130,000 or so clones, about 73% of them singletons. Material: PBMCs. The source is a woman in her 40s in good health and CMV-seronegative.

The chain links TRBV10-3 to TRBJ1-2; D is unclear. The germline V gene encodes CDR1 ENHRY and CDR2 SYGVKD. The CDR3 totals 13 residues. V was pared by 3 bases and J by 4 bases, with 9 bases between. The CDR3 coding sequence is TGTGCCATCAGTGAAGGAGGGCTCTATGGCTACACCTTC. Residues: CAISEGGLYGYTF.

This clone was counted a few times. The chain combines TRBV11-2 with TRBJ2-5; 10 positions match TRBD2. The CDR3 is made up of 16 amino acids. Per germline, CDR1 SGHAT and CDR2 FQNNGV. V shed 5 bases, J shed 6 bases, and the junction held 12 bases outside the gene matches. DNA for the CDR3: TGTGCCAGCAGCCCCGGATCTAGCGGGAGCGGTCAGACCCAGTACTTC. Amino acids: CASSPGSSGSGQTQYF.

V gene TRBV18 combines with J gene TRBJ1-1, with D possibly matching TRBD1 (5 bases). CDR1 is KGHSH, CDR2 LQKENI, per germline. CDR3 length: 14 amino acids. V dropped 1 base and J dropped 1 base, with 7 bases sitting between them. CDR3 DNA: TGTGCCAGCTCACCACGGGGGGGGAACACTGAAGCTTTCTTT. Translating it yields CASSPRGGNTEAFF.

CDR3 residues: CASSFFGTGVNTEAFF. The DNA for the CDR3 is TGTGCCAGCAGTTTTTTCGGGACAGGGGTGAACACTGAAGCTTTCTTT. This chain joins TRBV27 and TRBJ1-1, with 10 bases fitting TRBD1. CDR1 MNHEY and CDR2 SMNVEV come from the germline V gene (reference sequence). J was trimmed by 0 bases and V by 3 bases; bases with no gene match: 4. The CDR3 has 16 amino acids.

DNA of the CDR3: TGTGCCAGCAGTTTATCACGGAATCAGCCCCAGCATTTT. Residues: CASSLSRNQPQHF. This chain connects TRBV27 to TRBJ1-5; D is unresolved. This CDR3 comprises 13 residues. Germline lookup yields CDR1 MNHEY and CDR2 SMNVEV (reference sequence). V lost 0 bases to trimming and J lost 4 bases, with 4 bases between them.

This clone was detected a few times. CDR3 sequence: CASSHDRGNEKLFF. The CDR3 bases are TGTGCCAGCAGCCATGACAGGGGGAATGAAAAACTGTTTTTT. The chain is built from TRBV7-9 and TRBJ1-4; 9 bases agree with TRBD1. The germline V gene has CDR1 SEHNR and CDR2 FQNEAQ (reference sequence). There are 14 residues in the CDR3. V gave up 5 bases and J gave up 5 bases; unmatched junction bases: 3.

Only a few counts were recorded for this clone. The CDR3 nucleotides are TGCGCCAGCAGCTTGGCCGGGACAGGCACAGATACGCAGTATTTT. It specifies CASSLAGTGTDTQYF. The genes are TRBV5-1 and TRBJ2-3; TRBD1 matches at 7 bases. Germline-derived CDR1 and CDR2 are SGHRS and YFSETQ. V dropped 0 bases and J dropped 1; count of bases not matched to a gene: 2. The CDR3 totals 15 residues.

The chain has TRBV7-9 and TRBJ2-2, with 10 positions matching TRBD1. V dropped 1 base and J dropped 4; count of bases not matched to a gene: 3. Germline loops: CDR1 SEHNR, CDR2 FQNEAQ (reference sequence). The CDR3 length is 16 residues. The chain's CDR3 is CASSLGDRGRTGELFF. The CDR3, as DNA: TGTGCCAGCAGCTTAGGAGACAGGGGGCGCACCGGGGAGCTGTTTTTT.

CDR3 DNA: TGTGCCAGCAGTTTATACGGGGTCAGAGATGAAAAACTGTTTTTT. Translated, it gives CASSLYGVRDEKLFF. The chain combines TRBV27 with TRBJ1-4, with no clear D. Trimming took 1 base from V and 6 from J, leaving 12 bases between them. CDR1 and CDR2 from the germline V gene are MNHEY and SMNVEV (reference sequence). CDR3 size: 15 residues.

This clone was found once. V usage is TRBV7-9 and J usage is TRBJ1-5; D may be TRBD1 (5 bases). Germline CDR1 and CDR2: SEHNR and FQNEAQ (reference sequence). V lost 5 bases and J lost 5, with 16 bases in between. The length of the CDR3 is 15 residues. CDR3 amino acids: CASSPRGGVDQPQHF. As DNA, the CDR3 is TGTGCCAGCAGCCCTCGTGGGGGGGTAGATCAGCCCCAGCATTTT.

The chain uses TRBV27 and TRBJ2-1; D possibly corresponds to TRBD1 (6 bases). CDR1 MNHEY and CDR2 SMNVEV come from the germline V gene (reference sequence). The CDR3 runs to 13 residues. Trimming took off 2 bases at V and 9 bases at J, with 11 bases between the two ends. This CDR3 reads CASSLLQGGEQFF. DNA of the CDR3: TGTGCCAGCAGTTTACTACAGGGCGGTGAGCAGTTCTTC.